The source of this TCR beta chain is a study of blood T cell repertoires in COVID-19. Study summary: Whether acute or convalescent, the COVID-19 samples came from the United States, Italy and Spain.

Germline CDR1 is MDHEN and CDR2 is SYDVKM. The CDR3 runs 14 residues. V lost 4 bases to trimming and J lost 4 bases, with 10 bases between them. Methods used by the authors: Estimates of nucleated cell counts were drawn from the amplification of reference gene primers. Produced via immunoSEQ multiplex PCR; TCRdb's table is partial and in-frame only. The V and J calls and clone size come from that table; D and trimming were worked out from the DNA. The sample consists of 130,000 to 150,000 clones, roughly nine tenths of them appearing once. The sequencing sample was made of peripheral blood. The clonotype was recovered from a man younger than 35 with COVID-19, enrolled during active disease. V is TRBV28 and J is TRBJ2-2; D perhaps matches TRBD2 (6 bases). The CDR3 DNA is TGTGCCAGCAGTTGGAGGGGCGGCACCGGGGAGCTGTTTTTT. Protein product: CASSWRGGTGELFF.